The present entry profiles one TCR beta chain with its context. Generated by immunoSEQ multiplex PCR, the TCRdb table keeps only in-frame clones and is missing some. The sample yields about 1.1 million clones, approximately 77% seen once. The CDR3 runs 13 residues. CDR1 and CDR2 from the germline V gene are MNHEY and SMNVEV (reference sequence). Trimming stripped 10 bases from V and 11 bases from J, with 23 bases between. This entry comes from a study of shared clonotypes between healthy human individuals. The J gene is TRBJ2-5, the V gene TRBV27, with D tentatively TRBD1 (6 bases). Material for sequencing was memory CD4+ T cells from PBMCs. Stated subset: CD45RA-negative fraction. This receptor was identified in a man aged 18 to 30 in good health. Some clones in this sample may be carry-over from other donors' samples. CDR3 protein: CAISGHGAREQYF. CDR3 nucleotide sequence: TGTGCCATCTCGGGACACGGTGCCCGAGAGCAGTACTTC.